This TCR beta chain was sequenced during a study of OX40 agonist ivuxolimab in advanced cancers. For context, the study as a whole: Ivuxolimab was an agonistic, fully human IgG2 monoclonal antibody directed against OX40 (CD134), a costimulatory receptor. Among the approximately 50 dose-escalation patients, roughly 20 had hepatocellular carcinoma, about 15 melanoma, 9 renal cell carcinoma and 9 head and neck cancer. Partial responses occurred in three dose-escalation patients, of whom one had hepatocellular carcinoma and two had cutaneous melanoma. The point of sequencing TCRbeta in the periphery was to test whether ivuxolimab changed TCR sequence diversity and drove clonal T-cell expansion. The dose-escalation cohort was about 83% male with a mean age of about 54 years, ranging from roughly 23 to 85. Patients were allowed to have had prior anti-PD-1, anti-PD-L1 or anti-CTLA-4 therapy, and more than 30% of the dose-escalation patients had previously received checkpoint inhibitors. The paper covers the monotherapy dose-escalation part of the phase I ivuxolimab trial, which included N ≈ 54 patients. Intravenous ivuxolimab was administered to patients every 2 weeks at six dose levels: 0.01, 0.1, 0.3, 1.5, 3 and 10 mg/kg.

This clone has a handful of counts. Its antigen remains unidentified. No base quality information exists; no much larger clone differs at one position. The trial excluded patients who had a history of autoimmune disease or who were on systemic immunosuppression. In every dose cohort, peripheral blood was drawn for TCR sequencing at baseline, cycle 4 day 1, and cycle 7 day 1. Samples were obtained from an open-label, multicenter, first-in-human phase I dose-escalation trial of ivuxolimab. Adults with locally advanced or metastatic melanoma, renal cell, hepatocellular, or head and neck squamous cell carcinoma were enrolled in the trial. CD4+ and CD8+ T cells were sorted separately from peripheral blood before TCR sequencing. Measured from the cysteine to the phenylalanine, the CDR3 is 14 residues long. The only DNA kept is the CDR3, 42 bases in frame from the first base. From a lookup of the germline V gene (reference sequence), CDR1 and CDR2 are MNHEY and SMNVEV. V and J are trimmed by 6 bases and 1 base, and the gene matches miss 5 bases of the junction.

Points the paper makes about the study in general: Low levels of normalized T-cell clonal expansion were also seen in some patients who did not respond. Clonal expansion of both CD4+ and CD8+ blood T cells was observed from baseline to week 6 at doses 0.1 to 3.0 mg/kg. Which antigens the clonally expanded peripheral T cells were specific for was not determined. On average, CD8+ T cells showed more expanded clones than CD4+ T cells after ivuxolimab. In partial responders in the 0.1-3.0 mg/kg groups, normalized peripheral clonal expansion was found to be among the lowest, especially among CD8+ T cells.

Genomic DNA was isolated from the sorted cells so that the TCRbeta CDR3 region could be sequenced. The immunoSEQ Assay was used to sequence the TCRbeta CDR3 regions. TCRdb retrieved this table from immuneACCESS and kept in-frame rearrangements only. Not all clones are present; in checked studies, unresolved V genes account for under half, and no reason is known for the remainder. For this sample the table gives around 84,000 clones, of which 84% were detected only once. The ten biggest clones cover roughly 0.5% of the sample. Recombination joined TRBV27 with TRBJ2-5; 7 bases in the middle match TRBD1. The sequenced sample was CD4+ or CD8+ T cells sorted from blood, obtained in a trial of the OX40 agonist ivuxolimab. This sequence was found in an adult with an advanced solid tumor such as melanoma, head and neck, liver or kidney cancer. The DNA is TGTGCCAGCAGCCCAAGGGGGCCCCAAGAGACCCAGTACTTC. The encoded protein is CASSPRGPQETQYF.